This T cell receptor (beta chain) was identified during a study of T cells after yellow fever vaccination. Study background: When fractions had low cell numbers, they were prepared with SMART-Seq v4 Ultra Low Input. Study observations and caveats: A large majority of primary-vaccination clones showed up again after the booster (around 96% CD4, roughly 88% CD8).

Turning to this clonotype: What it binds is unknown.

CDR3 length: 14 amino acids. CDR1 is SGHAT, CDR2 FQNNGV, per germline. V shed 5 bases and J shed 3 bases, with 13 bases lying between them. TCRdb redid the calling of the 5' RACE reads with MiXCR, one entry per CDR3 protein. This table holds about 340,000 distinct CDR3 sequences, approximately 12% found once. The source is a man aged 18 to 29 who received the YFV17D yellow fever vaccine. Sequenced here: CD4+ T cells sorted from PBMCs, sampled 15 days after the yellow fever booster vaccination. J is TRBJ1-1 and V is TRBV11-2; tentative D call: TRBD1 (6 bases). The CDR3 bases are TGTGCCAGCAGCCCGGTAGGGGGGCACACTGAAGCTTTCTTT. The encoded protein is CASSPVGGHTEAFF.